The source of this T cell receptor beta chain is a study of cytomegalovirus exposure and HLA in healthy donors. In the study overall: An earlier analysis identified 117 million unique TCR beta sequences in 170 million or so T cells.

The CDR3 loop spans 14 amino acids. Germline V gene data show CDR1 as LNHDA and CDR2 as SQIVND (reference sequence). V lost 5 bases, J lost 1 base, and 4 bases stayed unmatched. PCR amplification relied on 60 Vbeta primers (plus 13 Jbeta primers). Sequenced by immunoSEQ multiplex PCR; TCRdb stores in-frame clones only, minus some. The sample gives approximately 100,000 clones, just over 70% of which show up once; about 0.84% is in the top ten. On this clone: Its antigen remains unidentified.

Broader study findings: From TCR beta sequences, most subjects' HLA-A and HLA-B alleles were reportedly predicted accurately. In all likelihood, a cluster of highly shared sequence variants was a sequencing artifact. A later analysis showed that HLA-associated TCR beta chains had undergone more clonal expansion than equally common others.

The sequencing input was PBMCs. The TCR sequence derives from a boy between 5 and 17 years old in good health and CMV-seronegative. The chain is built from TRBV19 and TRBJ1-1, with TRBD1 matching 7 bases. The CDR3 spells CASSPNRGNTEAFF. CDR3 DNA sequence: TGTGCCAGTAGTCCAAACAGGGGGAACACTGAAGCTTTCTTT.